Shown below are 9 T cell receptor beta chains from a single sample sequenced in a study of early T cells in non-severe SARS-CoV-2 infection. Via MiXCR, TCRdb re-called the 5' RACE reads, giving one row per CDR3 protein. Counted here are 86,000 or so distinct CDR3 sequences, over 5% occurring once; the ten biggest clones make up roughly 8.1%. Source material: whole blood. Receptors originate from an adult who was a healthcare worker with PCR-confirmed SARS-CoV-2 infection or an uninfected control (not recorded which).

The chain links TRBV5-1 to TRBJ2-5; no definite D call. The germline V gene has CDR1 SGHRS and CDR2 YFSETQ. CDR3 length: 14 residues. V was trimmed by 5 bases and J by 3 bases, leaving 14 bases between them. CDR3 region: CASSQGSSKETQYF. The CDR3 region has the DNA TGCGCCAGCAGTCAAGGGTCGTCGAAAGAGACCCAGTACTTC.

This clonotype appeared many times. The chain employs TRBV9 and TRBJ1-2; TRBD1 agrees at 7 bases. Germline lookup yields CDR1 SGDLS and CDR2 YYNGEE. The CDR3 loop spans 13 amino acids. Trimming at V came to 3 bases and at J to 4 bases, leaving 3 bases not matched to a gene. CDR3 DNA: TGTGCCAGCAGCGGGACAGGCATCTATGGCTACACCTTC. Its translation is CASSGTGIYGYTF.

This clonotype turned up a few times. CDR3 DNA: TGTGCCAGCAGCTTAGGCGTCGGAATAGAGACCCAGTACTTC. It is translated as CASSLGVGIETQYF. This sequence joins TRBV11-2 and TRBJ2-5, with D uncertain. Germline V gene lookup returns CDR1 SGHAT and CDR2 FQNNGV. The CDR3 length is 14 residues. Trimming cost V 1 base and J 4 bases, with 10 bases left between them.

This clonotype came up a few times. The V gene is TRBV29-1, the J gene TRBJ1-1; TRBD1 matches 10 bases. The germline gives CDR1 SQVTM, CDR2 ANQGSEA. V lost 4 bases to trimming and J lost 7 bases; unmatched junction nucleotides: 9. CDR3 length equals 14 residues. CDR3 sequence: CSVAILTGGNEAFF. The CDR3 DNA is TGCAGCGTTGCCATCCTGACAGGGGGCAATGAAGCTTTCTTT.

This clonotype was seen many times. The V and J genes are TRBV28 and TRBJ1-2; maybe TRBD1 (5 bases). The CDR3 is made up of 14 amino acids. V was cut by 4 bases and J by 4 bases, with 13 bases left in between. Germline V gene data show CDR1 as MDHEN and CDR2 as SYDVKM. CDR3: CASSWAKRGYGYTF. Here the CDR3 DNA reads TGTGCCAGCAGTTGGGCTAAGAGGGGCTATGGCTACACCTTC.

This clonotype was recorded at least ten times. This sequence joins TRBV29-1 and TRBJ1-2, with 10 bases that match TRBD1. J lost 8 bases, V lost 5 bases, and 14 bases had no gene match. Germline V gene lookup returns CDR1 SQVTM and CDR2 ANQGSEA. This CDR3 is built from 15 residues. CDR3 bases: TGCAGCGTTTCCCCCCCGGACAGGGGGTCGCGAGGCTACACCTTC. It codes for CSVSPPDRGSRGYTF.

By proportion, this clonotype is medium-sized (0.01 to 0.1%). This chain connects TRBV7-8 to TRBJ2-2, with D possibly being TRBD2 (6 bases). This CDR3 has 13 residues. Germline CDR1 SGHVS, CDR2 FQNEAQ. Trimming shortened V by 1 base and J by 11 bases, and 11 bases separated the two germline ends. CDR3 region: CASSLVRREELFF. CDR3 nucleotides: TGTGCCAGCAGCTTAGTTAGGAGGGAAGAGCTGTTTTTT.

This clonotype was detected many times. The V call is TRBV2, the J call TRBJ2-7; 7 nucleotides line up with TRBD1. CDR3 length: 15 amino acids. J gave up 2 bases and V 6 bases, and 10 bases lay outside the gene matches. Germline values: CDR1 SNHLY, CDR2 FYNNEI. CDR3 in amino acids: CASRDGQVRPYEQYF. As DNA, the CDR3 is TGTGCCAGCAGGGACGGACAGGTTCGGCCCTACGAGCAGTACTTC.

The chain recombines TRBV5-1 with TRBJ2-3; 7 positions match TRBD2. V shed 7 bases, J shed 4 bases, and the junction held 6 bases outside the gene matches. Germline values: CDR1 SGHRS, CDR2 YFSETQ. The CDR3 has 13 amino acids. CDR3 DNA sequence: TGCGCCAGCGCCTTTGGGGGGGCAGATACGCAGTATTTT. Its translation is CASAFGGADTQYF.